These 23 T cell receptor beta chains originate from one sample sequenced in a study of PD-L1 blockade in urothelial cancer. Measured with immunoSEQ multiplex PCR; TCRdb has only the in-frame clones, and not every one. The table includes fewer than 30,000 clones, around 82% detected once. The sequences come from PBMCs, collected around atezolizumab (anti-PD-L1) treatment. The origin of the receptors is an older man with urothelial cancer.

In this sample, this clone turned up a few times. J is TRBJ1-4 and V is TRBV15; tentative D call: TRBD1 (5 bases). V lost 0 bases to trimming and J lost 6 bases, with 8 bases between them. Germline CDR1 and CDR2: LNHNV and YYDKDF (reference sequence). The CDR3 runs 14 residues. CDR3 sequence (DNA): TGTGCCACCAGCAGAGACAGGGTTGATGAAAAACTGTTTTTT. The encoded protein is CATSRDRVDEKLFF.

This chain joins TRBV5-6 and TRBJ1-1, with TRBD1 matching over 9 bases. This CDR3 is 15 amino acids long. After removal of 4 bases from V and 5 bases from J, the junction contained 9 bases not matched to a gene. Per the germline V gene, CDR1 is SGHDT and CDR2 is YYEEEE. This CDR3 is CASSPAGTGRTEAFF. The CDR3 bases are TGTGCCAGCAGCCCTGCCGGGACAGGGAGGACTGAAGCTTTCTTT. Complete variable domain (other parts from reference TRBV5-6 and TRBJ1-1): DAGVTQSPTHLIKTRGQQVTLRCSPKSGHDTVSWYQQALGQGPQFIFQYYEEEERQRGNFPDRFSGHQFPNYSSELNVNALLLGDSALYLCASSPAGTGRTEAFFGQGTRLTVV.

The chain carries TRBV7-9 and TRBJ1-3, with 7 bases fitting TRBD1. This CDR3 has 14 residues. Trimming cost V 5 bases and J 2 bases; bases outside gene matches: 3. Germline V CDR1 and CDR2: SEHNR, FQNEAQ (reference sequence). DNA for the CDR3: TGTGCCAGCAGCCCTCAGGGGGCTGGAAACACCATATATTTT. This codes for CASSPQGAGNTIYF. Based on the CDR3 plus reference TRBV7-9 and TRBJ1-3, the full variable domain is DTGVSQNPRHKITKRGQNVTFRCDPISEHNRLYWYRQTLGQGPEFLTYFQNEAQLEKSRLLSDRFSAERPKGSFSTLEIQRTEQGDSAMYLCASSPQGAGNTIYFGEGSWLTVV.

This chain joins TRBV29-1 and TRBJ2-3; 7 nucleotides agree with TRBD1. The CDR3 runs to 14 residues. V shed 5 bases, J shed 0 bases, and the junction held 5 bases outside the gene matches. CDR1 SQVTM and CDR2 ANQGSEA come from the germline V gene. DNA of the CDR3: TGCAGCGTTCCTCCGGGACAGAGCACAGATACGCAGTATTTT. Translation gives CSVPPGQSTDTQYF.

V usage is TRBV2 and J usage is TRBJ1-1, with a possible D match to TRBD1 (5 bases). V dropped 2 bases and J dropped 10 bases, with 14 bases sitting between them. CDR3 length equals 13 residues. Per germline, CDR1 SNHLY and CDR2 FYNNEI. This chain's CDR3 is CASSEWRGRRAFF. The CDR3 bases are TGTGCCAGCAGTGAATGGAGGGGTCGACGAGCTTTCTTT.

This clone was recorded a few times. The rearrangement links TRBV2 to TRBJ2-2; 7 bases line up with TRBD2. The CDR3 contains 15 residues. Germline V gives CDR1 SNHLY, CDR2 FYNNEI. V lost 4 bases and J lost 1; bases outside the gene matches: 3. CDR3 sequence reads: CASSGVAGNTGELFF. DNA of the CDR3: TGTGCCAGCAGTGGAGTAGCGGGGAACACCGGGGAGCTGTTTTTT.

The gene calls are TRBV5-1 and TRBJ2-1; 10 bases match TRBD2. The CDR3 is made up of 18 amino acids. J gave up 0 bases and V 3 bases, and 9 bases lay outside the gene matches. CDR1 and CDR2 from the germline V gene are SGHRS and YFSETQ. The CDR3 is CASSSPGLAPSSYNEQFF. CDR3 nucleotide sequence: TGCGCCAGCAGCTCCCCGGGACTAGCGCCGAGCTCCTACAATGAGCAGTTCTTC.

V gene TRBV16 combines with J gene TRBJ1-2; D not resolved. Trimming left V 4 bases short and J 8 bases short, with 8 bases between. Germline CDR1 KGHSY, CDR2 FQNENV. The CDR3 has 11 amino acids. CDR3 sequence (DNA): TGTGCCAGCAGCCGAAGCGAGGGCTACACCTTC. Protein sequence: CASSRSEGYTF. Together with reference TRBV16 and TRBJ1-2, the CDR3 gives the full variable domain: GEEVAQTPKHLVRGEGQKAKLYCAPIKGHSYVFWYQQVLKNEFKFLISFQNENVFDETGMPKERFSAKCLPNSPCSLEIQATKLEDSAVYFCASSRSEGYTFGSGTRLTVV.

This chain connects TRBV6-1 to TRBJ2-5, with 10 bases identical to TRBD1. Per germline, CDR1 MNHNS and CDR2 SASEGT. This CDR3 comprises 14 residues. J gave up 4 bases and V 6 bases, and 5 bases lay outside the gene matches. In DNA, the CDR3 is TGTGCCAGCAGGGGACAGGGGTGGGGAGAGACCCAGTACTTC. Amino acid sequence: CASRGQGWGETQYF.

The CDR3 bases are TGTGCCAGCAGCCCCGACGCGGGAGGTAGCACAGATACGCAGTATTTT. Its translation: CASSPDAGGSTDTQYF. The chain has TRBV7-2 and TRBJ2-3, with TRBD2 identical over 8 bases. CDR3 length: 16 amino acids. V shed 5 bases, J shed 0 bases, and the junction held 7 bases outside the gene matches. From germline, CDR1 is SGHTA and CDR2 FQGNSA. The full variable domain, its missing parts supplied by reference TRBV7-2 and TRBJ2-3, is GAGVSQSPSNKVTEKGKDVELRCDPISGHTALYWYRQSLGQGLEFLIYFQGNSAPDKSGLPSDRFSAERTGGSVSTLTIQRTQQEDSAVYLCASSPDAGGSTDTQYFGPGTRLTVL.

The chain joins TRBV30 to TRBJ2-1; D is perhaps TRBD2 (5 bases). Per germline, CDR1 GTSNPN and CDR2 SVGIG (reference sequence). V lost 3 bases and J 6 bases, leaving 12 bases between the germline ends. CDR3 size: 13 residues. Written as DNA, the CDR3 is TGTGCCTGGAGGAAGCGAGGGAGCAATGAGCAGTTCTTC. The encoded protein is CAWRKRGSNEQFF.

The CDR3, as DNA: TGTGCCATCAGTGAAAGTCGGGAGGGTGATGAGCAGTTCTTC. Translation: CAISESREGDEQFF. The rearrangement links TRBV10-3 to TRBJ2-1; 8 nucleotides align to TRBD2. This CDR3 is 14 amino acids long. V trimming: 3 bases; J trimming: 8 bases; junction bases outside the gene matches: 6. Looked up from germline, CDR1 is ENHRY and CDR2 is SYGVKD.

This rearrangement joins TRBV7-8 to TRBJ1-5, with a tentative D call TRBD1 (5 bases). This CDR3 is built from 16 residues. V was pared by 1 base and J by 4 bases, with 14 bases between. Germline CDR1 reads SGHVS; CDR2 reads FQNEAQ. CDR3 coding DNA: TGTGCCAGCAGCTTAGGGCCCGCAGGGTCAAATCAGCCCCAGCATTTT. Encoded protein: CASSLGPAGSNQPQHF.

With respect to this clone: One end of the junction is discordant with germline, which a read error may explain. The chain combines TRBV6-5 with TRBJ2-3; D ambiguous. CDR3 length: 15 residues. Germline V lookup: CDR1 MNHEY, CDR2 SVGAGI. The CDR3 loop reads CASSFGGDSTYTQYF. The DNA for the CDR3 is TGTGCCAGCAGTTTCGGCGGAGATTCCACATATACGCAGTATTTT.

J is TRBJ1-4 and V is TRBV5-1; TRBD1 matches 7 bases. The trim removed 5 bases at V and 7 bases at J, leaving 14 bases unmatched. In germline, CDR1 is SGHRS, CDR2 YFSETQ. The CDR3 has 16 amino acids. In DNA, the CDR3 is TGCGCCAGCAGGCCTGATCCGACAGGGAAGAGTGAAAAACTGTTTTTT. Amino acids: CASRPDPTGKSEKLFF.

The chain is built from TRBV18 and TRBJ2-3, with TRBD1 matching over 9 bases. The CDR3 extends over 16 amino acids. CDR1 is KGHSH, CDR2 LQKENI, per germline. Trimming took 3 bases from V and 3 from J; bases not matched to a gene: 7. CDR3 bases: TGTGCCAGCTCACCGCCTGGGACAGGGACTACAGATACGCAGTATTTT. It encodes CASSPPGTGTTDTQYF.

The rearrangement uses TRBV11-2 and TRBJ2-1, with 7 bases that match TRBD2. The CDR3 covers 15 residues. J gave up 8 bases and V 5 bases, and 12 bases lay outside the gene matches. Germline assignment: CDR1 SGHAT and CDR2 FQNNGV. CDR3 DNA: TGTGCCAGCAGCGAAGCGGGACCGAACCCCCATGAGCAGTTCTTC. Residues: CASSEAGPNPHEQFF.

This clone was seen more than once but under ten times. The chain couples TRBV9 to TRBJ2-7; 14 nucleotides align to TRBD2. In germline, CDR1 is SGDLS, CDR2 YYNGEE. After removal of 3 bases from V and 2 bases from J, the junction contained 4 bases not matched to a gene. The CDR3 runs 16 residues. In nucleotides, the CDR3 is TGTGCCAGCAGCGGAGGGACTAGCGGGAGCCCCTACGAGCAGTACTTC. It yields the protein CASSGGTSGSPYEQYF.

This rearrangement joins TRBV5-1 to TRBJ2-7; possibly TRBD1 for D (5 bases). This CDR3 has 14 amino acids. Germline CDR1 SGHRS, CDR2 YFSETQ. V lost 0 bases to trimming and J lost 5 bases, with 12 bases between them. CDR3 nucleotides: TGCGCCAGCAGCTTGGGGCAGGGTGCCAACGAGCAGTACTTC. Amino acid sequence: CASSLGQGANEQYF.

The V gene is TRBV29-1, the J gene TRBJ2-3; TRBD2 matches 14 bases. The V segment lost 7 bases and the J segment 6 bases; nucleotides outside the gene matches: 6. This CDR3 region has 14 residues. The V gene's germline CDR1 is SQVTM and CDR2 ANQGSEA. CDR3 in amino acids: CSAPGLAGADTQYF. CDR3 nucleotides: TGCAGCGCACCGGGACTAGCGGGAGCCGATACGCAGTATTTT.

The chain carries TRBV2 and TRBJ2-5; TRBD2 matches 11 bases. This CDR3 is 15 amino acids long. The trim removed 2 bases at V and 5 bases at J, leaving 4 bases unmatched. Germline CDR1 and CDR2: SNHLY and FYNNEI. The CDR3 sequence is CASSETSGSRETQYF. The CDR3 region has the DNA TGTGCCAGCAGTGAAACTAGCGGGAGTCGGGAGACCCAGTACTTC.

This clone was observed a handful of times. V and J are TRBV2 and TRBJ2-7; D might be TRBD1 (6 bases). From germline, CDR1 is SNHLY and CDR2 FYNNEI. There are 13 residues in the CDR3. V shed 7 bases and J shed 2 bases, with 12 bases lying between them. The DNA of the CDR3 is TGTGCCAGCAAAAGCACAGGGCCCTACGAGCAGTACTTC. This translates into CASKSTGPYEQYF.

This clone was seen just once. This chain links TRBV27 with TRBJ2-5; 11 nucleotides line up with TRBD2. CDR3 length equals 16 residues. Germline V gene lookup returns CDR1 MNHEY and CDR2 SMNVEV (reference sequence). V lost 5 bases, J lost 1 base, and 6 bases stayed unmatched. The CDR3 sequence is CASSQETSGTQETQYF. CDR3 sequence (DNA): TGTGCCAGCAGTCAGGAGACTAGCGGGACCCAAGAGACCCAGTACTTC.